The 5 T cell receptor beta chains in this list originate from one sample, sequenced in a study of cytomegalovirus exposure and HLA in healthy donors. The method was immunoSEQ multiplex PCR; TCRdb's version includes in-frame clones alone and lacks a portion of them. The repertoire holds some 250,000 clones, with about 86% as singletons. Sequencing was done on a sample of PBMCs. The receptors stem from a woman between 25 and 40 years old in good health and CMV-seropositive.

The chain couples TRBV6-5 to TRBJ2-1, with 9 bases matching TRBD2. The V segment lost 6 bases and the J segment 8 bases; nucleotides outside the gene matches: 11. The CDR3 totals 15 residues. Germline loops: CDR1 MNHEY, CDR2 SVGAGI. CDR3 DNA: TGTGCCAGCAGGAAGGGGCGGGAGGGCCTTTATGAGCAGTTCTTC. Protein product: CASRKGREGLYEQFF.

A word on this clone: Distinct nucleotide sequences in the sample also encode this CDR3. The chain carries TRBV18 and TRBJ1-1, with a possible D match to TRBD1 (5 bases). This CDR3 has 13 amino acids. V was trimmed by 6 bases and J by 1 base, leaving 9 bases between them. Per the germline V gene, CDR1 is KGHSH and CDR2 is LQKENI. CDR3 DNA: TGTGCCAGCTCGCTCCAGGGGAACACTGAAGCTTTCTTT. Protein product: CASSLQGNTEAFF.

This chain links TRBV12-5 with TRBJ2-1; possibly TRBD2 for D (6 bases). Trimming stripped 1 base from V and 8 bases from J, with 12 bases between. The length of the CDR3 is 14 residues. The germline V gene encodes CDR1 LGHNT and CDR2 FRNRAP. The CDR3 DNA reads as TGTGCTAGTGGTTTGGAACTAGCCATCGATGAGCAGTTCTTC. This sequence encodes CASGLELAIDEQFF.

This chain uses TRBV7-9 with TRBJ2-3; D might be TRBD2 (6 bases). The ends were cut back, 0 bases at V and 6 bases at J, with 13 bases in the middle. The germline V gene encodes CDR1 SEHNR and CDR2 FQNEAQ (reference sequence). The CDR3 spans 15 residues. The CDR3 region is CASSLATGVRDTQYF. For the CDR3, the DNA is TGTGCCAGCAGCTTAGCAACGGGAGTTCGGGATACGCAGTATTTT.

The rearrangement links TRBV4-2 to TRBJ2-7; TRBD1 matches at 9 bases. The length of the CDR3 is 17 residues. With V trimmed by 3 bases and J by 3 bases, 12 bases remained unmatched. Germline V gene data show CDR1 as LGHNA and CDR2 as YNFKEQ. CDR3 region: CASSQEGWGQGDYEQYF. CDR3 nucleotides: TGTGCCAGCAGCCAGGAGGGGTGGGGACAGGGCGACTACGAGCAGTACTTC.